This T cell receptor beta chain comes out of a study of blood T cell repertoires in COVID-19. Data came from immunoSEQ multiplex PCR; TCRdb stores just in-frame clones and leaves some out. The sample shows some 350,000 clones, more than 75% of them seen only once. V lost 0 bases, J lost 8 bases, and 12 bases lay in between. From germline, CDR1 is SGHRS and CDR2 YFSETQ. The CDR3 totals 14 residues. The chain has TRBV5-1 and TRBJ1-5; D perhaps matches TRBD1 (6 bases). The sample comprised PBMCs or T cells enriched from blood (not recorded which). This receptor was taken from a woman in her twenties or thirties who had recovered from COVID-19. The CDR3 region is CASSLGQGLEPQHF. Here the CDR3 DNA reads TGCGCCAGCAGCTTGGGGCAGGGGCTGGAGCCCCAGCATTTT.